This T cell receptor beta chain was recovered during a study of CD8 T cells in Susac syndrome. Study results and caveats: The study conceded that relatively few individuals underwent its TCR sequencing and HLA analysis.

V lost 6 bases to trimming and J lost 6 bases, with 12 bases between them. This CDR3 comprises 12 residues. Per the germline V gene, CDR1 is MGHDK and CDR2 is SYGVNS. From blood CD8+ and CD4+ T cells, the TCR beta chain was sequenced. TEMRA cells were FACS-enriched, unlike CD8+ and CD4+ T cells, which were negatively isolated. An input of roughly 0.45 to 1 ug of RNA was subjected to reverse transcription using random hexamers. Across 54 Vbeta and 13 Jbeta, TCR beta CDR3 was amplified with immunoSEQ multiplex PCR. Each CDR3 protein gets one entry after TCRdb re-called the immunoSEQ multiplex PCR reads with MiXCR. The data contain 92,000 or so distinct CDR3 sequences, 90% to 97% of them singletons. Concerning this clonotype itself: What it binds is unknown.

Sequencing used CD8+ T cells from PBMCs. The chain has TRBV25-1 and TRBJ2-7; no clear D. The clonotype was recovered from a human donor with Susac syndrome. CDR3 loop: CASSLDPSEQYF. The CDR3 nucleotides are TGTGCCAGCAGCCTGGATCCCAGCGAGCAGTACTTC.